This note documents a single T cell receptor (beta chain) sequence. This entry is derived from a study of OX40 agonist ivuxolimab in advanced cancers. Using immunoSEQ multiplex PCR, the repertoire was profiled, and TCRdb retains in-frame clones only, with some absent. The data hold under 110,000 clones, with 90% observed a single time. CDR3 length: 15 residues. CDR1 and CDR2 from the germline V gene are SGHKS and YYEKEE (reference sequence). Germline trimming cut 1 base from V and 1 base from J; bases unmatched to any gene: 2. The clonotype comes from an adult with an advanced solid tumor such as melanoma, head and neck, liver or kidney cancer. The specimen comprised CD4+ or CD8+ T cells sorted from blood, sampled in a trial of the OX40 agonist ivuxolimab. The chain couples TRBV5-5 to TRBJ2-5; 9 bases are a match to TRBD2. CDR3 nucleotides: TGTGCCAGCAGCTTGCGAGCGGGGGGCCAAGAGACCCAGTACTTC. It encodes CASSLRAGGQETQYF.